These 30 T cell receptor beta chains were sequenced from one sample in a study of T cells in Graves' hyperthyroidism and ophthalmopathy. From RNA transcripts, TCR beta CDR3 regions were amplified. In the first-round RT-PCR of the TCR CDR3, the HTBI primer set was used. TCRdb used MiXCR to reprocess the multiplex PCR reads, holding one entry per CDR3 protein. The repertoire includes 640,000 or so distinct CDR3 sequences, 14% of them detected once, and about 6.6% sits in the top ten. The sample comprised blood. The receptors derive from a woman aged 18-29 years with Graves' ophthalmopathy.

This clonotype was detected only a few times. This rearrangement joins TRBV29-1 to TRBJ2-5, with D unclear. V was trimmed by 3 bases and J by 4 bases, leaving 6 bases between them. The CDR3 contains 11 residues. Per germline, CDR1 SQVTM and CDR2 ANQGSEA. The CDR3 loop reads CSVDRRETQYF. The CDR3, as DNA: TGCAGCGTTGATCGCCGAGAGACCCAGTACTTC.

Ten or more counts support this clonotype. The V gene is TRBV5-1, the J gene TRBJ2-1; 8 nucleotides agree with TRBD1. The V gene end was trimmed by 4 bases and the J gene end by 3 bases; junction bases not matched to a gene: 9. There are 16 residues in the CDR3. CDR1 is SGHRS and CDR2 is YFSETQ in the germline V gene. CDR3 nucleotide sequence: TGCGCCAGCAGCCTCCGTCAAGGACAGGGCTACAATGAGCAGTTCTTC. Its protein product is CASSLRQGQGYNEQFF.

There are many counts of this clonotype. This CDR3 is CASSRREVEGDYGYTF. The CDR3, as DNA: TGTGCCAGCAGCCGCCGGGAAGTGGAGGGGGACTATGGCTACACCTTC. The chain has TRBV7-6 and TRBJ1-2; weak D call: TRBD1 (6 bases). The CDR3 has 16 residues. Trimming stripped 5 bases from V and 3 bases from J, with 19 bases between. Germline CDR1 reads SGHVS; CDR2 reads FNYEAQ.

Comments on this clonotype: A read error is possible here, since a much larger clone lies one base away. The V gene is TRBV11-1, the J gene TRBJ2-4; 7 nucleotides align to TRBD2. Per germline, CDR1 SGHAT and CDR2 FQDESV (reference sequence). This CDR3 spans 16 amino acids. The CDR3 DNA is TGTGCCTGCAGCTCAAGTGGGAGGGGCGCCAAAAACATTCAGTACTTC. This codes for CACSSSGRGAKNIQYF.

CDR3 nucleotides: TGTGCCAGCAGTGACTCTACAGAGCCCAACACTGAAGCTTTCTTT. The encoded protein is CASSDSTEPNTEAFF. The genes are TRBV6-4 and TRBJ1-1; no definite D call. CDR1 is MRHNA, CDR2 SNTAGT, per germline. The CDR3 consists of 15 residues. Trimming cost V 0 bases and J 2 bases, with 10 bases left between them.

This clonotype has more than one count but fewer than ten. The junction differs from germline at one of its ends, possibly a read error. The chain couples TRBV9 to TRBJ2-3, with TRBD1 matching over 8 bases. This CDR3 comprises 16 residues. Germline CDR1 SGDLS, CDR2 YYNGEE. CDR3 sequence reads: CASSVGTGLTTNTQYF. In nucleotides, the CDR3 is TGTGCCAGCAGCGTTGGGACAGGCTTGACCACAAATACGCAGTATTTT.

In this sample, this clonotype turned up many times. This chain uses TRBV15 with TRBJ1-4, with D perhaps matching TRBD1 (5 bases). The CDR3 length is 15 residues. Germline V lookup: CDR1 LNHNV, CDR2 YYDKDF (reference sequence). V dropped 0 bases and J dropped 3 bases, with 8 bases sitting between them. CDR3 in amino acids: CATSRDGGANEKLFF. DNA for the CDR3: TGTGCCACCAGCAGAGATGGGGGGGCTAATGAAAAACTGTTTTTT.

This clonotype was recorded many times. The chain has TRBV11-2 and TRBJ1-1; D is ambiguous. The CDR3 runs to 14 residues. Germline V CDR1 and CDR2: SGHAT, FQNNGV. The V end lost 6 bases, the J end lost 4 bases, and 15 bases lay between the germline ends. The CDR3 DNA reads TGTGCCAGCAGGCGCCCGGGCGGTCGCACTGAAGCTTTCTTT. Its protein is CASRRPGGRTEAFF.

This clonotype was seen at least ten times. The chain recombines TRBV7-2 with TRBJ2-7; 7 bases align to TRBD1. The ends lost 3 bases at V and 3 bases at J; junction bases unmatched: 8. The germline V gene encodes CDR1 SGHTA and CDR2 FQGNSA. The CDR3 totals 15 residues. The CDR3 region has the DNA TGTGCCAGCAGCTTCAACAGGGGCCCACGCTACGAGCAGTACTTC. Translation gives CASSFNRGPRYEQYF. Combining the CDR3 with reference TRBV7-2 and TRBJ2-7 gives the whole variable domain GAGVSQSPSNKVTEKGKDVELRCDPISGHTALYWYRQSLGQGLEFLIYFQGNSAPDKSGLPSDRFSAERTGGSVSTLTIQRTQQEDSAVYLCASSFNRGPRYEQYFGPGTRLTVT.

This clonotype has just a few counts. Possible read error: a much larger clone is one base away. V gene TRBV18 combines with J gene TRBJ1-4; D is unresolved. V shed 6 bases and J shed 5 bases, with 10 bases lying between them. This CDR3 contains 13 residues. The germline CDR1 and CDR2 sequences are KGHSH and LQKENI. For the CDR3, the DNA is TGTGCCAGCTCGATTGGAGGGAATGAAAAACTGTTTTTT. This translates into CASSIGGNEKLFF.

There are many counts of this clonotype. The chain is built from TRBV16 and TRBJ2-7; D is unclear. This CDR3 contains 16 residues. In germline, CDR1 is KGHSY, CDR2 FQNENV. V lost 0 bases and J lost 0, with 12 bases in between. DNA of the CDR3: TGTGCCAGCAGCCAATCTGTAACGGAGAACTCCTACGAGCAGTACTTC. This translates into CASSQSVTENSYEQYF.

J is TRBJ1-2 and V is TRBV20-1; 8 nucleotides agree with TRBD1. Germline V gene sequence: CDR1 DFQATT, CDR2 SNEGSKA (reference sequence). V dropped 6 bases and J dropped 2; count of bases not matched to a gene: 17. The CDR3 runs to 17 residues. The DNA of the CDR3 is TGCAGTGCAAGACAGGGGACAGCTTCAAGCTTCAACTATGGCTACACCTTC. Translating it yields CSARQGTASSFNYGYTF.

This clonotype showed up many times. The chain links TRBV30 to TRBJ2-2; 9 nucleotides line up with TRBD2. CDR3 length: 17 residues. The trim removed 2 bases at V and 5 bases at J, leaving 12 bases unmatched. Germline V lookup: CDR1 GTSNPN, CDR2 SVGIG (reference sequence). For the CDR3, the DNA is TGTGCCTGGAGTTCGTACCTTAGCGGGAGTGAAACCGGGGAGCTGTTTTTT. Amino acid sequence: CAWSSYLSGSETGELFF.

A note on this clonotype: The junction differs from germline at one of its ends, possibly a read error. The chain uses TRBV29-1 and TRBJ2-7, with D tentatively TRBD2 (5 bases). CDR1 SQVTM and CDR2 ANQGSEA come from the germline V gene. The CDR3 is 12 residues long. The CDR3 protein is CIVEGSSYEQYF. DNA of the CDR3: TGCATCGTTGAGGGCAGCTCCTACGAGCAGTACTTC.

At least ten counts were recorded for this clonotype. The gene calls are TRBV6-5 and TRBJ1-4, with D possibly matching TRBD1 (5 bases). Germline loops: CDR1 MNHEY, CDR2 SVGAGI. This CDR3 region has 20 residues. Between the trimmed V and J ends, which lost 0 bases and 1 base, there was a span of 21 bases. This CDR3 reads CASSYSPYSGTKLTNEKLFF. The CDR3 DNA is TGTGCCAGCAGTTACTCGCCCTACTCCGGGACCAAATTAACTAATGAAAAACTGTTTTTT.

The J gene is TRBJ1-1, the V gene TRBV18; D possibly corresponds to TRBD1 (5 bases). The CDR3 contains 18 residues. Germline-derived CDR1 and CDR2 are KGHSH and LQKENI. Deletions cut 3 bases from V and 2 bases from J, with 22 bases between. The CDR3, as DNA: TGTGCCAGCTCACCCGACGCTGGCTTTACTGGGGCTAACACTGAAGCTTTCTTT. Protein: CASSPDAGFTGANTEAFF.

This clonotype was detected ten times or more. This chain connects TRBV7-9 to TRBJ2-3; a possible D gene is TRBD2 (5 bases). This CDR3 has 16 residues. Trimming cost V 2 bases and J 3 bases, with 15 bases left between them. Germline lookup yields CDR1 SEHNR and CDR2 FQNEAQ (reference sequence). CDR3: CASSLILADTTDTQYF. The DNA for the CDR3 is TGTGCCAGCAGCTTAATCCTAGCAGATACAACAGATACGCAGTATTTT.

The J gene is TRBJ2-1, the V gene TRBV30, with D unclear. V was shortened by 2 bases and J by 7 bases, with 15 bases between the two germline ends. The CDR3 has 14 residues. Germline assignment: CDR1 GTSNPN and CDR2 SVGIG (reference sequence). The CDR3 region is CAWSWSQVRNEQFF. Here the CDR3 DNA reads TGTGCCTGGAGTTGGAGTCAGGTTAGGAATGAGCAGTTCTTC.

The table lists this clonotype with many counts. The V gene is TRBV20-1, the J gene TRBJ2-5; TRBD2 matches 7 bases. Trimming removed 6 bases from V and 1 base from J; junction bases left unmatched: 8. The CDR3 has 14 residues. The germline gives CDR1 DFQATT, CDR2 SNEGSKA (reference sequence). Here the CDR3 DNA reads TGCAGTGCCCAGCGGGACCCCCCCCAAGAGACCCAGTACTTC. Amino acids: CSAQRDPPQETQYF.

This chain uses TRBV27 with TRBJ2-1; D is ambiguous. With 3 bases removed from V and 2 bases from J, the gap between germline ends came to 8 bases. The CDR3 is made up of 14 amino acids. Per germline, CDR1 MNHEY and CDR2 SMNVEV (reference sequence). CDR3 region: CASSLLDTYNEQFF. DNA for the CDR3: TGTGCCAGCAGTTTGCTGGATACCTACAATGAGCAGTTCTTC.

The chain employs TRBV18 and TRBJ2-3, with 14 nucleotides matching TRBD2. Trimming took 1 base from V and 5 from J; bases not matched to a gene: 5. Germline CDR1 reads KGHSH; CDR2 reads LQKENI. The CDR3 is 17 amino acids. CDR3 in amino acids: CASSPLGLAGAGDTQYF. CDR3 in DNA: TGTGCCAGCTCACCACTGGGACTAGCGGGAGCGGGAGATACGCAGTATTTT.

There are many counts of this clonotype. The rearrangement links TRBV12-3 or TRBV12-4 to TRBJ1-2; 7 positions agree with TRBD1. V trimming: 7 bases; J trimming: 4 bases; junction bases outside the gene matches: 12. CDR3 size: 15 residues. The CDR3 DNA is TGTGCCAGCAACCTCGCCGGGACAGAAGTCTATGGCTACACCTTC. It codes for CASNLAGTEVYGYTF.

This clonotype has a count of ten or more. The chain carries TRBV27 and TRBJ1-2; 7 bases line up with TRBD1. J gave up 7 bases and V 6 bases, and 5 bases lay outside the gene matches. Germline V gene data show CDR1 as MNHEY and CDR2 as SMNVEV (reference sequence). The CDR3 runs 12 residues. CDR3 nucleotide sequence: TGTGCCAGCAGAGCAGGGGGAGTTGGCTACACCTTC. Translating it yields CASRAGGVGYTF.

The chain recombines TRBV19 with TRBJ1-1; weak D call: TRBD1 (5 bases). The CDR3 is 14 residues long. Germline-derived CDR1 and CDR2 are LNHDA and SQIVND (reference sequence). The V gene lost 5 bases and the J gene lost 4 bases, with 14 bases spanning the gap. CDR3 in DNA: TGTGCCAGTAGTGTATCCTGGAGGGGCACTGAAGCTTTCTTT. Translation: CASSVSWRGTEAFF.

The chain carries TRBV5-1 and TRBJ2-5, with TRBD2 matching 9 bases. After removal of 0 bases from V and 3 bases from J, the junction contained 3 bases not matched to a gene. The CDR3 is 15 residues long. In germline, CDR1 is SGHRS, CDR2 YFSETQ. This CDR3 is CASSLVTSGEETQYF. CDR3 bases: TGCGCCAGCAGCTTGGTGACTAGCGGAGAAGAGACCCAGTACTTC.

This clonotype was counted many times. CDR3 amino acids: CASSGGPASSYEQYF. The CDR3 DNA follows: TGTGCCAGCAGCGGGGGTCCTGCCAGCTCCTACGAGCAGTACTTC. The rearrangement links TRBV7-2 to TRBJ2-7; perhaps D is TRBD1 or TRBD2 (5 bases each). This CDR3 comprises 15 residues. Trimming took off 5 bases at V and 0 bases at J, with 14 bases between the two ends. Germline CDR1 and CDR2: SGHTA and FQGNSA.

This rearrangement joins TRBV18 to TRBJ2-7; 14 bases align to TRBD2. The ends lost 8 bases at V and 0 bases at J; junction bases unmatched: 6. The CDR3 totals 16 residues. Germline lookup yields CDR1 KGHSH and CDR2 LQKENI. The DNA for the CDR3 is TGTGCCAGCACACTCGGACTAGCGGGAGGCTCCTACGAGCAGTACTTC. Its translation is CASTLGLAGGSYEQYF.

This clonotype was picked up a small number of times. CDR3 sequence: CASSPQTANSYNEQFF. The CDR3 bases are TGTGCCAGCAGTCCACAGACAGCCAACTCCTACAATGAGCAGTTCTTC. This sequence joins TRBV27 and TRBJ2-1, with D tentatively TRBD1 (5 bases). V gave up 5 bases and J gave up 0 bases, with 14 bases separating them. The length of the CDR3 is 16 residues. Per the germline V gene, CDR1 is MNHEY and CDR2 is SMNVEV (reference sequence).

The chain uses TRBV6-1 and TRBJ1-2; D gene uncertain. The CDR3 length is 15 residues. From germline, CDR1 is MNHNS and CDR2 SASEGT. Trimming removed 7 bases from V and 8 bases from J, with 23 bases in between. CDR3 sequence: CASNIYSPLIAGYTF. For the CDR3, the DNA is TGTGCCAGCAACATTTATTCCCCCCTGATTGCCGGCTACACCTTC.

This chain uses TRBV6-1 with TRBJ2-7, with 9 positions matching TRBD1. The ends lost 4 bases at V and 0 bases at J; junction bases unmatched: 4. This CDR3 is 15 amino acids long. Looked up from germline, CDR1 is MNHNS and CDR2 is SASEGT. CDR3: CASSGTGDVSYEQYF. Written as DNA, the CDR3 is TGTGCCAGCAGTGGGACAGGGGATGTCTCCTACGAGCAGTACTTC.